This TCR beta chain was identified in a study of cytomegalovirus exposure and HLA in healthy donors. Whole-study results and caveats: Several of the most significant clusters were apparently associated with common viral pathogens in a later analysis. The Asian-associated ancestry cluster reportedly had fewer N-insertions than the roughly 720-donor mean in a later analysis.

PCR was performed using 60 Vbeta and 13 Jbeta primers. Generated by immunoSEQ multiplex PCR, the TCRdb table keeps only in-frame clones and is missing some. Of over 150,000 clones listed, 70% to 80% are singletons. Trimming left V 0 bases short and J 7 bases short, with 17 bases between. CDR3 length: 15 residues. Germline V gives CDR1 SGHNT, CDR2 YYREEE (reference sequence). This clone was seen a few times. Antigen specificity is unknown. The sample was PBMCs. The TCR originated in a woman between 45 and 65 years old in good health and CMV-seronegative. The V gene is TRBV5-4, the J gene TRBJ2-7; a possible D gene is TRBD1 (5 bases). CDR3 residues: CASSLGGTLSSEQYF. The CDR3 nucleotides are TGTGCCAGCAGCTTGGGGGGCACCCTATCGAGTGAGCAGTACTTC.